A selection of T cell receptor beta chains follows, all from one sample in a study of T cells after yellow fever vaccination. TCRdb reprocessed the 5' RACE reads with MiXCR, giving one entry per CDR3 protein. The profile covers approximately 610,000 distinct CDR3 sequences, with 17% appearing a single time and 17% taken by the ten largest. This sample comprised PBMCs, obtained about 5 days after the first yellow fever vaccination. The receptors stem from a man aged 18 to 29 who received the YFV17D yellow fever vaccine. Both conserved end residues are trimmed from each CDR3.

cdr3_aa j_call v_call
SAANRRGSNYGYT TRBJ1-2 TRBV20-1
ASSPPPSGGGTDTQY TRBJ2-3 TRBV27
ASRLRDSNQPQH TRBJ1-5 TRBV12-3/TRBV12-4
ASSFSRSGANVLT TRBJ2-6 TRBV5-1
ASSHQAIQTYGYT TRBJ1-2 TRBV3-1
SVGAGGPNNEQF TRBJ2-1 TRBV29-1
SVSLARTDTQY TRBJ2-3 TRBV29-1
AIVGDGEQF TRBJ2-1 TRBV28
ASSLSGSRGTQY TRBJ2-5 TRBV12-3/TRBV12-4
ASSETGALSSYEQY TRBJ2-7 TRBV9
ASSLGAGARNQPQH TRBJ1-5 TRBV5-6
ASSPGQGQQY TRBJ2-7 TRBV5-1
ASSLRQDPYEQY TRBJ2-7 TRBV7-6
ASSLSSGWNQPQH TRBJ1-5 TRBV27
ASSLPGLIRRTEAF TRBJ1-1 TRBV3-1
ASSFVRGNTGELF TRBJ2-2 TRBV7-8
ASSPILNTQY TRBJ2-3 TRBV7-2
SAREPGSSPLH TRBJ1-6 TRBV20-1
ASSLSGENQPQH TRBJ1-5 TRBV7-9
ASSPGVGRFHEQY TRBJ2-7 TRBV18
ASSQDRTGAYEQY TRBJ2-7 TRBV4-3
ASSVLAGGSTDTQY TRBJ2-3 TRBV7-8
ASSFGGRRSEQY TRBJ2-7 TRBV12-3/TRBV12-4
ASSYTANTGELF TRBJ2-2 TRBV6-5
ASSHLGPGRVEQY TRBJ2-7 TRBV5-1
ASSETSGTSGGGNTQY TRBJ2-3 TRBV9
AIRVLGGTDTQY TRBJ2-3 TRBV10-3
SAFEGQGNTGELF TRBJ2-2 TRBV20-1
SSLKGEVYNEQF TRBJ2-1 TRBV29-1
SARVQGAGSTEAF TRBJ1-1 TRBV20-1
ASSSRYTGELF TRBJ2-2 TRBV12-3/TRBV12-4
ASSIGRRETQY TRBJ2-5 TRBV18
ASSQETGGYGYT TRBJ1-2 TRBV4-2
AISRGTVNTEAF TRBJ1-1 TRBV10-3
ASSYDAGGLETQY TRBJ2-5 TRBV6-2/TRBV6-3
SVGAGRGTDTQY TRBJ2-3 TRBV29-1
ASSLGNTGEQF TRBJ2-1 TRBV7-2
ASSLEPLQGKQY TRBJ2-7 TRBV5-1
ASSLGPTRGDTQY TRBJ2-3 TRBV5-1
ASSPNPGTNWGNNEQF TRBJ2-1 TRBV4-1
ASSPLVGTDTQY TRBJ2-3 TRBV3-1
ASSGDTGELF TRBJ2-2 TRBV2
ATSDLGGGSHNEQF TRBJ2-1 TRBV24-1
ASSSAYPEGNTGELF TRBJ2-2 TRBV11-2
ASSRDSQSPLH TRBJ1-6 TRBV7-2
ASSILAGTHYNEQF TRBJ2-1 TRBV7-9
ASSLGQGTNTGELF TRBJ2-2 TRBV5-1
ASSNTHNQPQH TRBJ1-5 TRBV7-9
ASSPPSFTDTQY TRBJ2-3 TRBV7-3
ASSLVPLEGYTEAF TRBJ1-1 TRBV5-1
ASTRGPVDTQY TRBJ2-3 TRBV27
CAKQGDQPQH TRBJ1-5 TRBV20-1
ASSLDHTNYGYT TRBJ1-2 TRBV11-2
ASSYGWGAYEQY TRBJ2-7 TRBV27